The T cell receptor (beta chain) under discussion was sequenced for a study of CD8 T cells in ankylosing spondylitis. Study results and caveats: Prior literature has documented some motif variants in synovial fluid and blood from reactive arthritis. Eight or nine highly homologous variants formed a TCR beta motif that appeared characteristic of ankylosing spondylitis blood.

TCRdb used MiXCR to reprocess the 5' RACE reads, holding one entry per CDR3 protein. The repertoire consists of tens of thousands of distinct CDR3 sequences, with under 3% occurring once and the leading ten covering 7.7%. Ten or more counts support this clonotype. Its specificity is unknown. The germline V gene has CDR1 SGDLS and CDR2 YYNGEE. CDR3 size: 14 residues. The germline V and J ends were trimmed by 2 bases and 10 bases, with 16 bases remaining between them. The sample was blood, either unsorted or a sorted T cell fraction (not recorded which). The sequence derives from a female donor with ankylosing spondylitis or in good health (not recorded which). The chain carries TRBV9 and TRBJ2-1; D perhaps matches TRBD2 (6 bases). Here the CDR3 reads CASSVLTGSREQFF. The CDR3 DNA is TGTGCCAGCAGCGTCCTCACCGGGAGTAGGGAGCAGTTCTTC.